This TCR beta chain was identified during a study of T cells in localized non-small cell lung cancer (dated by TCRdb to about 2020). With respect to the entire study: The study examined T cell repertoires in 236 patients with early-stage NSCLC and compared tumors with uninvolved tumor-adjacent lungs. A mean age of around 66 years was recorded for the NSCLC patients, of whom 129 were male and about a hundred were female. The cohort was made up of 236 treatment-naive NSCLC patients whose localized lung tumors had been resected.

As encoded in the germline V gene, CDR1 is SGHAT while CDR2 is FQNNGV. The CDR3 measures 14 amino acids from cysteine to phenylalanine. Only the CDR3 region is kept as DNA, spanning 42 bases read in frame from base 1. V loses 4 bases of germline sequence and J loses 15 bases, and the interval between the two ends is 22 bases. Overall study results and their limits: Longer overall survival was associated with higher blood T cell density, whereas shorter survival was associated with higher adjacent-lung clonality. A median of roughly 56 of the top 100 tumor clones were detected in paired uninvolved adjacent lung, and 28 of these tumor clones were also found among the top 100 clones of the paired uninvolved adjacent lung. Since the design was exploratory, TCR variables were selected using unadjusted p-values with no false-discovery rate correction. Uninvolved tumor-adjacent lung showed the highest T cell clonality, higher than tumor, which suggests more focused antigenic responses in the uninvolved tumor-adjacent lung. Because multi-region tumor sequencing was not performed, intratumor heterogeneity could not be ruled out.

As regards this clone: Its antigen remains unidentified. Nothing much larger sits one base from this clone, and base qualities are not available.

TCR beta CDR3 regions were sequenced from DNA using the immunoSEQ Assay. The paper's data handling went like this. T cell density was computed as TCR beta template counts normalized to usable DNA estimated by amplifying housekeeping genes. The preseqR package was used to estimate richness by extrapolating to 400,000 templates for PBMC samples and to 120,000 templates for tissue samples. Clonality was defined as one minus Pielou's evenness. To identify tissue-enriched TCRs, differential abundance testing was run on productive amino-acid clonotypes with a minimum total count of 5 and an alpha of 0.1. The Jaccard Index and the Morisita Overlap Index were used to measure repertoire overlap between compartments. GLIPH grouped TCR beta CDR3s together with public tetramer-defined viral CDR3s, and a viral motif had to include at least three viral sequences and also show V-gene enrichment. TCRdb provides this immuneACCESS table in a form limited to in-frame rearrangements. Some clones are lacking; in checked studies, under half of them reflect an unresolved V gene, and why the rest are absent is not known. That table furnishes V, J and clone size, whereas the DNA furnished D and trimming. Counted in this sample were 35,000 to 45,000 clones; roughly three quarters of them appeared once. Together, the top ten hold 30% to 35% of the sample.

At diagnosis, peripheral blood, uninvolved tumor-adjacent lung and tumor were collected and were preserved as a mix of fresh-frozen and FFPE material. For TCR repertoire profiling, blood samples were analyzed as peripheral blood mononuclear cells. The clonotype originates from a woman aged 40-69 years with stage II squamous cell lung carcinoma. The sequence links TRBV11-2 to TRBJ2-1; TRBD2 is a weak D gene call, 7 bases matching. The specimen comprised PBMCs, sampled before any cancer treatment. The DNA is as follows: TGTGCCAGCAGCTCAGTGGCGGGGGCCGGCTTCGGGTTCTTC. It specifies CASSSVAGAGFGFF.